Below are 4 T cell receptor beta chains sequenced from a single sample in a study of T-cell memory formation after mild COVID-19. Using its own MiXCR run on the 5' RACE reads, TCRdb lists one record per CDR3 protein. Here the sample spans under 600,000 distinct CDR3 sequences, 20% to 25% being singletons. Material for sequencing was PBMCs or a T cell subset sorted from them (not recorded which). The receptors come from an adult woman who had mild COVID-19 (a few samples of this study predate the infection). Cell type and time point are not known.

The table lists this clonotype with a few counts. The chain is built from TRBV10-3 and TRBJ2-5, with TRBD2 identical over 11 bases. The CDR3 length is 16 residues. J gave up 1 base and V 5 bases, and 6 bases lay outside the gene matches. CDR1 and CDR2 from the germline V gene are ENHRY and SYGVKD. The CDR3 region is CAISTRLAGSQETQYF. CDR3 coding DNA: TGTGCCATCAGTACTAGACTAGCGGGATCCCAAGAGACCCAGTACTTC.

This clonotype was detected only a few times. The chain couples TRBV18 to TRBJ1-1, with D uncertain. The length of the CDR3 is 13 residues. V was trimmed by 1 base and J by 10 bases, leaving 13 bases between them. Germline assignment: CDR1 KGHSH and CDR2 LQKENI. CDR3 in DNA: TGTGCCAGCTCACCACAGAGCCTGCGCGGAGCTTTCTTT. Translation gives CASSPQSLRGAFF.

V is TRBV5-1 and J is TRBJ2-6; the D gene is possibly TRBD1 (6 bases). The CDR3 runs to 18 residues. The V and J ends lost 5 bases and 0 bases respectively, with 18 bases between them. In germline, CDR1 is SGHRS, CDR2 YFSETQ. The CDR3 DNA sequence: TGCGCCAGCAGTTCAGGACAGCCTCCATTCTCTGGGGCCAACGTCCTGACTTTC. The encoded protein is CASSSGQPPFSGANVLTF.

The genes are TRBV7-8 and TRBJ2-2; D is uncertain. V was shortened by 7 bases and J by 10 bases, with 16 bases between the two germline ends. In germline, CDR1 is SGHVS, CDR2 FQNEAQ. The CDR3 totals 13 residues. The CDR3 nucleotides read TGTGCCAGCACCTCCCTGGGGATCGAGGAGCTGTTTTTT. Translated, it gives CASTSLGIEELFF.